Below are 24 T cell receptor beta chains sequenced from a single sample in a study of graft-versus-host responses after intestinal transplantation. No antigen has been assigned to these receptors. Generated by immunoSEQ multiplex PCR, the TCRdb table keeps only in-frame clones and is missing some. Here the sample spans fewer than 130,000 clones, just under 95% being singletons. Sequenced material: unstimulated CD8+ T cells sorted from spleen or lymph node cells, taken before intestinal transplant. These receptors all stem from a human donor who received an intestinal transplant.

The chain is built from TRBV10-3 and TRBJ2-7; 7 bases align to TRBD2. Germline V gives CDR1 ENHRY, CDR2 SYGVKD. The CDR3 length is 16 residues. The ends lost 6 bases at V and 1 base at J; junction bases unmatched: 12. The DNA of the CDR3 is TGTGCCATCAGGCCCGGGGCCAGCGGGATATCCTACGAGCAGTACTTC. It specifies CAIRPGASGISYEQYF.

V usage is TRBV7-9 and J usage is TRBJ2-1, with D perhaps matching TRBD2 (5 bases). The CDR3 extends over 15 amino acids. V was cut by 5 bases and J by 0 bases, with 11 bases left in between. Germline-derived CDR1 and CDR2 are SEHNR and FQNEAQ (reference sequence). The CDR3 here is CASSTLAGSYNEQFF. The CDR3 nucleotides read TGTGCCAGCAGCACTCTAGCTGGCTCCTACAATGAGCAGTTCTTC.

The chain combines TRBV19 with TRBJ2-7; TRBD2 agrees at 7 bases. The CDR3 sequence is 15 residues long. V was pared by 5 bases and J by 2 bases, with 9 bases of the junction left unmatched. Germline V gene lookup returns CDR1 LNHDA and CDR2 SQIVND (reference sequence). CDR3: CASSPRTRGPYEQYF. The CDR3 DNA follows: TGTGCCAGTAGTCCCCGGACTAGGGGCCCCTACGAGCAGTACTTC.

J is TRBJ1-5 and V is TRBV19; D uncertain. Germline-derived CDR1 and CDR2 are LNHDA and SQIVND (reference sequence). V was trimmed by 6 bases and J by 0 bases, leaving 3 bases between them. The CDR3 length is 12 residues. For the CDR3, the DNA is TGTGCCAGTAGCCCTAGCAATCAGCCCCAGCATTTT. This sequence encodes CASSPSNQPQHF. Filled out from reference TRBV19 and TRBJ1-5, the complete variable domain reads DGGITQSPKYLFRKEGQNVTLSCEQNLNHDAMYWYRQDPGQGLRLIYYSQIVNDFQKGDIAEGYSVSREKKESFPLTVTSAQKNPTAFYLCASSPSNQPQHFGDGTRLSIL.

This rearrangement joins TRBV7-9 to TRBJ2-7, with D possibly being TRBD2 (5 bases). Trimming shortened V by 5 bases and J by 3 bases, and 14 bases separated the two germline ends. The CDR3 has 14 residues. Germline lookup yields CDR1 SEHNR and CDR2 FQNEAQ (reference sequence). The CDR3 region has the DNA TGTGCCAGCAGCCTCCGGGATGCCCTCTACGAGCAGTACTTC. Residues: CASSLRDALYEQYF.

The rearrangement uses TRBV5-6 and TRBJ1-2; 10 nucleotides agree with TRBD1. With V trimmed by 2 bases and J by 8 bases, 6 bases remained unmatched. Germline V CDR1 and CDR2: SGHDT, YYEEEE. The CDR3 consists of 14 residues. CDR3 in amino acids: CASSFRQGARGYTF. The CDR3 nucleotides read TGTGCCAGCAGCTTTCGACAGGGGGCGAGAGGCTACACCTTC.

This chain uses TRBV6-1 with TRBJ1-1; D uncertain. The CDR3 is 11 amino acids. CDR1 is MNHNS and CDR2 is SASEGT in the germline V gene. V was cut by 1 base and J by 6 bases, with 3 bases left in between. The DNA for the CDR3 is TGTGCCAGCAGTGAAGACCCTGAAGCTTTCTTT. Amino acids: CASSEDPEAFF.

The V gene is TRBV7-2, the J gene TRBJ2-7; D is unclear. V was cut by 5 bases and J by 3 bases, with 5 bases left in between. Germline assignment: CDR1 SGHTA and CDR2 FQGNSA. CDR3 length: 11 amino acids. In DNA form, the CDR3 reads TGTGCCAGCAGCCTGTACTACGAGCAGTACTTC. It codes for CASSLYYEQYF.

The rearrangement links TRBV28 to TRBJ1-1; unclear D gene. Trimming removed 5 bases from V and 3 bases from J, with 10 bases in between. From germline, CDR1 is MDHEN and CDR2 SYDVKM. The CDR3 contains 13 residues. The CDR3: CASSKLRDTEAFF. The DNA of the CDR3 is TGTGCCAGCAGTAAGCTCAGAGACACTGAAGCTTTCTTT.

This clone was picked up one time. V and J are TRBV7-3 and TRBJ1-1; a weak D match, TRBD1 (6 bases). Germline V gene lookup returns CDR1 SGHTA and CDR2 FQGTGA. Trimming removed 2 bases at V and 8 bases at J, with 12 bases between. CDR3 length: 13 amino acids. The CDR3 spells CASSLASGGEAFF. As DNA, the CDR3 is TGTGCCAGCAGCTTAGCCTCGGGGGGCGAAGCTTTCTTT.

J is TRBJ2-1 and V is TRBV20-1; D might be TRBD2 (6 bases). The CDR3 spans 11 residues. CDR1 DFQATT and CDR2 SNEGSKA come from the germline V gene (reference sequence). V lost 6 bases to trimming and J lost 5 bases, with 8 bases between them. In nucleotides, the CDR3 is TGCAGTGCACAGCGGGACAATGAGCAGTTCTTC. This sequence encodes CSAQRDNEQFF.

The rearrangement joins TRBV7-9 to TRBJ2-2, with D unresolved. Germline V gives CDR1 SEHNR, CDR2 FQNEAQ (reference sequence). Trimming removed 7 bases at V and 5 bases at J, with 20 bases between. The length of the CDR3 is 16 residues. For the CDR3, the DNA is TGTGCCAGCACCGTCCCCCAAGCGCGGATGACCGGGGAGCTGTTTTTT. It is translated as CASTVPQARMTGELFF.

This clone was detected only a few times. The rearrangement joins TRBV19 to TRBJ1-1; D is unclear. V lost 1 base to trimming and J lost 0 bases, with 6 bases between them. The CDR3 is made up of 14 amino acids. Germline V gene sequence: CDR1 LNHDA, CDR2 SQIVND (reference sequence). The CDR3 coding sequence is TGTGCCAGTAGTATAGTCGAATTGAACACTGAAGCTTTCTTT. Protein product: CASSIVELNTEAFF.

The chain combines TRBV7-6 with TRBJ2-7; maybe TRBD1 (6 bases). V gave up 1 base and J gave up 0 bases, with 10 bases separating them. CDR3 size: 15 residues. Germline assignment: CDR1 SGHVS and CDR2 FNYEAQ. The CDR3 here is CASSLVGQLSYEQYF. Written as DNA, the CDR3 is TGTGCCAGCAGCTTAGTAGGACAGCTCTCCTACGAGCAGTACTTC. Full variable domain (remainder filled in from reference TRBV7-6 and TRBJ2-7): GAGVSQSPRYKVTKRGQDVALRCDPISGHVSLYWYRQALGQGPEFLTYFNYEAQQDKSGLPNDRFSAERPEGSISTLTIQRTEQRDSAMYRCASSLVGQLSYEQYFGPGTRLTVT.

The rearrangement joins TRBV5-6 to TRBJ2-1; no definite D call. Per germline, CDR1 SGHDT and CDR2 YYEEEE. Trimming removed 5 bases at V and 10 bases at J, with 10 bases between. The length of the CDR3 is 11 residues. The CDR3 protein is CASRRTAEQFF. CDR3 DNA sequence: TGTGCCAGCAGACGTACGGCGGAGCAGTTCTTC.

About this clone itself: Within the sample, other DNA sequences also encode this same CDR3. V gene TRBV27 combines with J gene TRBJ2-7, with D unresolved. The length of the CDR3 is 11 residues. V shed 4 bases and J shed 2 bases, with 3 bases lying between them. Germline CDR1 is MNHEY and CDR2 is SMNVEV (reference sequence). The CDR3 is CASSSTYEQYF. CDR3 DNA sequence: TGTGCCAGCAGTTCAACCTACGAGCAGTACTTC.

This chain connects TRBV6-5 to TRBJ1-4; a possible D gene is TRBD1 (6 bases). The CDR3 is made up of 15 amino acids. Trimming took off 0 bases at V and 2 bases at J, with 7 bases between the two ends. Germline values: CDR1 MNHEY, CDR2 SVGAGI. The CDR3 bases are TGTGCCAGCAGTTACTCTCAGGGGACTAATGAAAAACTGTTTTTT. Translated, it gives CASSYSQGTNEKLFF.

This clone was recorded a few times. The chain recombines TRBV28 with TRBJ2-7; a weak D match, TRBD2 (6 bases). In germline, CDR1 is MDHEN, CDR2 SYDVKM. V was cut by 1 base and J by 6 bases, with 10 bases left in between. CDR3 size: 13 residues. The CDR3 is CASSLSGVSEQYF. The DNA for the CDR3 is TGTGCCAGCAGTTTATCGGGGGTCTCCGAGCAGTACTTC. The variable domain in full, with the rest retrieved from reference TRBV28 and TRBJ2-7, is DVKVTQSSRYLVKRTGEKVFLECVQDMDHENMFWYRQDPGLGLRLIYFSYDVKMKEKGDIPEGYSVSREKKERFSLILESASTNQTSMYLCASSLSGVSEQYFGPGTRLTVT.

The CDR3 sequence: CASAASGSFVYNEQFF. The DNA for the CDR3 is TGTGCCAGCGCGGCTAGCGGGAGTTTCGTATACAATGAGCAGTTCTTC. The chain links TRBV6-6 to TRBJ2-1; 10 bases are shared with TRBD2. The ends lost 8 bases at V and 4 bases at J; junction bases unmatched: 11. The CDR3 covers 16 residues. The germline gives CDR1 MNHNY, CDR2 SVGAGI (reference sequence).

This chain connects TRBV10-3 to TRBJ2-5; D is perhaps TRBD2 (5 bases). V dropped 8 bases and J dropped 2 bases, with 12 bases sitting between them. The CDR3 totals 13 residues. Germline values: CDR1 ENHRY, CDR2 SYGVKD. The CDR3 bases are TGTGCCATCTCTAGGCTAGCACAAGAGACCCAGTACTTC. This encodes CAISRLAQETQYF.

CDR3 nucleotide sequence: TGTGCCAGTAGTATAGGAACTAGCCCCTCCTTCTACGAGCAGTACTTC. The encoded protein is CASSIGTSPSFYEQYF. V usage is TRBV19 and J usage is TRBJ2-7; a possible D gene is TRBD2 (6 bases). The CDR3 loop spans 16 amino acids. Trimming removed 1 base from V and 3 bases from J, with 16 bases in between. Germline V gene lookup returns CDR1 LNHDA and CDR2 SQIVND (reference sequence).

This clone was found once. The junction shows a germline mismatch at one end, possibly a read error. The genes are TRBV11-2 and TRBJ2-7; possibly TRBD2 for D (5 bases). The CDR3 totals 13 residues. Germline lookup yields CDR1 SGHAT and CDR2 FQNNGV. The DNA of the CDR3 is TGTGCCAGCAGTTTAGGAGGCTTGTACGAGCAGTACTTC. Protein product: CASSLGGLYEQYF. Complete variable domain (other parts from reference TRBV11-2 and TRBJ2-7): EAGVAQSPRYKIIEKRQSVAFWCNPISGHATLYWYQQILGQGPKLLIQFQNNGVVDDSQLPKDRFSAERLKGVDSTLKIQPAKLEDSAVYLCASSLGGLYEQYFGPGTRLTVT.

This rearrangement joins TRBV19 to TRBJ2-5; D possibly corresponds to TRBD2 (6 bases). Germline V gene sequence: CDR1 LNHDA, CDR2 SQIVND (reference sequence). The CDR3 contains 13 residues. Trimming left V 10 bases short and J 0 bases short, with 12 bases between. The CDR3 DNA sequence: TGTGCCACCGCCGGGGGTTACCAAGAGACCCAGTACTTC. This codes for CATAGGYQETQYF.

The genes are TRBV6-5 and TRBJ2-5; 9 bases match TRBD2. The closer fit of TRBJ2-7 to the DNA end suggests the J call may be wrong. The CDR3 runs 16 residues. Germline CDR1 MNHEY, CDR2 SVGAGI. The DNA for the CDR3 is TGTGCCAGCAGTTACTCCCGGACTAGCGTTCCCTACGAGCAGTACTTC. It is translated as CASSYSRTSVPYEQYF.